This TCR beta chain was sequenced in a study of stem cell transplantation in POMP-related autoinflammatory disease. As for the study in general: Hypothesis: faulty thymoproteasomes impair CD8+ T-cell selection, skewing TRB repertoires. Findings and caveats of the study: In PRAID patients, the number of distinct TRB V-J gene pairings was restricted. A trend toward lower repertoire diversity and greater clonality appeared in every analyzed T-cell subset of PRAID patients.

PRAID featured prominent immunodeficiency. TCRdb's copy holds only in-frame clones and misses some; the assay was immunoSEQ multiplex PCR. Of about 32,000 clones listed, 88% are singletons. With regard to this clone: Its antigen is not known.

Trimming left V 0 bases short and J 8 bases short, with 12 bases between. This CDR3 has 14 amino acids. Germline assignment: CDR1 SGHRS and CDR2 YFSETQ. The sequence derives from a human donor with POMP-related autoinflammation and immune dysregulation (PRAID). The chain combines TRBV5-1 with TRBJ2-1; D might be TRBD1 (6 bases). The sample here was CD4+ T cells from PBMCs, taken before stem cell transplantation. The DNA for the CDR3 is TGCGCCAGCAGCTTGGATTTCCACAGGGATGAGCAGTTCTTC. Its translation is CASSLDFHRDEQFF.